One T cell receptor beta chain is described in this entry. Its antigen remains undetermined. No base qualities exist here, and no much larger clone lies one base off it. These data belong to a study of EBV T-cell therapy then PD-1 blockade in nasopharyngeal carcinoma (dated by TCRdb to the early 2020s). The CDR3 has 14 amino acids, counting the end cysteine and phenylalanine. Solely the CDR3 DNA is kept, with 42 bases framed from the first base. CDR1 and CDR2 were assigned from the germline V gene as SGHDT and YYEEEE. Trimming costs V 3 bases and J 5 bases, and their ends lie 12 bases apart. Genomic DNA was extracted from sorted cells using the Qiagen DNeasy Kit. The immunoSEQ platform was used for deep sequencing of the TCR beta chain. The original methods were these. Repertoire data analysis was performed with the immunoSEQ Analyzer software. Held by TCRdb, this immuneACCESS table contains in-frame sequences only and omits some clones. Under half of the omission traces to an unresolved V gene where checked; the cause of the rest is unknown. That table gives V, J and clone size, and the DNA gave D and trimming. The sample table records under 30,000 clones; nearly 85% of these occur just once. About 27% of the sample is taken by the ten largest.

This specimen's treatment or condition label, interpreted: AdE1-LMPpoly-expanded autologous EBV-specific T-cell therapy followed by anti-PD-1 nivolumab. The chain was built from TRBV5-6 and TRBJ2-1; the D region possibly corresponds to TRBD1 (6 bases align). This specimen was CD8+ T cells from blood, taken at approximately day 64 from a patient whose treatment included autologous EBV-specific T cells and nivolumab. This clonotype was sampled from a man aged 35 to 55 with nasopharyngeal carcinoma. CDR3 sequence: CASSYTSGDNEQFF. The nucleotide sequence is given as TGTGCCAGCAGCTATACCTCAGGGGACAATGAGCAGTTCTTC.